This note documents a single T cell receptor beta chain sequence. Antigen: not known. The junction shows a germline mismatch at one end, possibly a read error. Per germline, CDR1 MNHNS and CDR2 SASEGT. The CDR3 covers 13 residues. The source of the sample is a study of T cell responses to AZD1222 COVID-19 vaccine. Study at large: Samples with a second dose at about 4 or about 12 weeks were pooled together. Broader study findings: The span of vaccine-associated CD4 TCRs extended across spike, with dominance at 160-218 and 743-854. The study found Spike-specific TCR breadth and depth rose after two AZD1222 doses. Clonal diversity may have been underestimated, and the donors were mostly white British, with more females than males.

Assay used: immunoSEQ multiplex PCR; TCRdb lists only in-frame clones, some missing. The sample has about 120,000 clones; about 85% are singletons. The chain has TRBV6-1 and TRBJ2-1, with a possible D match to TRBD2 (5 bases). The sequence derives from an adult in good health. The sample consisted of peripheral blood, taken on day 0 of AZD1222 vaccination. Here the CDR3 reads CASSEDSHNEQFF. DNA for the CDR3: TGTGCCAGCAGTGAGGACTCCCACAATGAGCAGTTCTTC.